Listed here are 3 T cell receptor beta chains from one sample, sequenced in a study of metastatic and nonmetastatic thyroid tumors. TCRdb re-called the PCR reads with MiXCR. The data hold 14,000 to 15,000 clones, with more than 20% observed a single time. Thyroid surgery took place with no prior treatment in any patient. What was sequenced was tumor tissue. The receptors shown here come from a female donor with papillary thyroid cancer or a benign thyroid nodule (not recorded which). Some clones in this sample may be carry-over from other donors' samples.

V and J are TRBV20-1 and TRBJ1-1; D remains ambiguous. The ends were cut back, 3 bases at V and 0 bases at J, with 14 bases in the middle. CDR1 and CDR2 from the germline V gene are DFQATT and SNEGSKA (reference sequence). The CDR3 covers 15 residues. CDR3 region: CSARRLGRMNTEAFF. DNA for the CDR3: TGCAGTGCTAGGAGACTCGGACGGATGAACACTGAAGCTTTCTTT.

This clone occurred a few times. The rearrangement uses TRBV28 and TRBJ1-5; D is unresolved. Germline loops: CDR1 MDHEN, CDR2 SYDVKM. CDR3 length: 15 amino acids. The V end was cut by 4 bases, the J end by 6 bases, with 16 bases between. CDR3 in amino acids: CASSSAGAMCQPQHF. The CDR3 DNA reads TGTGCCAGCAGTTCGGCAGGTGCGATGTGTCAGCCCCAGCATTTT. Complete variable domain (other parts from reference TRBV28 and TRBJ1-5): DVKVTQSSRYLVKRTGEKVFLECVQDMDHENMFWYRQDPGLGLRLIYFSYDVKMKEKGDIPEGYSVSREKKERFSLILESASTNQTSMYLCASSSAGAMCQPQHFGDGTRLSIL.

This clone was seen repeatedly, ten times or more. Just one base apart from a much larger clone, this may be a read error. The CDR3 reads CANRDRGETQYF. The CDR3 DNA is TGTGCCAACAGGGACAGGGGAGAGACCCAGTACTTC. This sequence joins TRBV2 and TRBJ2-5; TRBD1 matches at 10 bases. The CDR3 consists of 12 residues. Germline lookup yields CDR1 SNHLY and CDR2 FYNNEI. With 10 bases clipped from V and 4 bases from J, the junction kept 3 bases outside the gene matches.